This TCR beta chain was recorded in a study of monozygotic twins with inflammatory bowel disease (dated by TCRdb to the late 2010s). As for the study more broadly: The full study comprised 28 monozygotic twin pairs: nine German pairs (four IBD-concordant, five IBD-discordant) and 19 IBD-discordant Danish pairs. Each individual had, on average, about 151 000 unique TCRalpha sequences and 181 000 unique TCRbeta sequences available for analysis. Within discordant pairs, disease-associated traits were sought mainly by comparing IBD patients with their genetically identical healthy co-twins. Here is what the overall study found, with its caveats: IBD patients shared fewer clonotypes with other individuals than healthy twins did, most markedly in patients showing signs of disease activity. Measured by the inverse Simpson index, TCRbeta repertoire diversity was lower in IBD patients than in their healthy co-twins. Differing immunosuppressive treatments among patients may have added background noise and inter-individual variability to the repertoires. Repertoire similarity did not differ between concordant and discordant twins, possibly due to limited statistical power. Distinction between different T cell subtypes could not be achieved in the analysis. The results gave no support for a single strong signal or clonotype linked to IBD.

As to this clonotype: This clone's antigen is unknown.

From each donor, an approximately 2.7 ml peripheral blood sample was collected into PAXgene tubes and kept at -80 degrees C. Without T cell sorting, total RNA was isolated from whole blood using the PAXgene blood miRNA kit on an automated QIAcube. Deep TCRalpha and TCRbeta repertoire profiling with unique molecular barcoding was performed on peripheral blood of monozygotic twin pairs concordant or discordant for inflammatory bowel disease. Smoking habits were recorded for all twin pairs, with individuals classified as current, former or never smokers. There are 14 amino acids in the CDR3, from cysteine to phenylalanine inclusive. DNA was not recorded. CDR1 is given as SGHKS and CDR2 as YYEKEE, both from the germline V gene (reference sequence). The library was built by means of 5' RACE. Each TCR library was prepared from around 3.5 ug of total RNA. For each sample, cDNA was synthesized in eight separate reactions using SMARTScribe reverse transcriptase. During cDNA synthesis, template switching introduced unique molecular identifiers that contained a 6-nucleotide sample barcode. Amplification of TCRalpha and TCRbeta cDNA involved two nested PCRs of 16 and 9 cycles, and each PCR was followed by bead purification. Before amplification, cDNA was treated with uracil DNA-glycosylase and purified using the QIAquick PCR purification kit. The second PCR added Illumina TruSeq-compatible adapters along with sample-specific barcodes. TapeStation and Qubit were used to check library quality and concentration, and about 5 ng of each library was pooled. Sequencing of the pooled libraries was done on an Illumina HiSeq2500 single-index Rapid Run using custom sequencing primers and 2 x 100 bp reads. As for how the authors treated the data: MiGEC version 1.2.6 was used for UMI-based consensus assembly, which corrected PCR and sequencing errors. MiXCR version 2.1.1 handled V(D)J alignment, clonotype assembly and CDR3 extraction. To normalise gene usage, clonotype sharing and MAIT/NKT TCR abundance, the analysis used the top 1000, 10 000 and 20 000 clonotypes per sample. After downsampling to 27 000 UMIs, diversity was calculated as the inverse Simpson index using the vegan R package. Paired Mann-Whitney U tests on discordant twin pairs were used, with Benjamini-Hochberg multiple-testing correction. TCRdb reprocessed the public reads and reports one entry per CDR3 protein sequence, without DNA. The V and J calls shown here were made by TCRdb, not taken from the authors' results. The sample's own table lists 150,000 to 200,000 distinct CDR3 sequences. In total, the top ten clones hold about 7.4% of the sample.

The sequenced sample consisted of blood. This TCR derives from a human donor with ulcerative colitis or Crohn's disease, or a healthy co-twin of an affected twin (not recorded which). The chain couples TRBV5-5 to TRBJ2-3. The CDR3 sequence is CASSLVLSTDTQYF.